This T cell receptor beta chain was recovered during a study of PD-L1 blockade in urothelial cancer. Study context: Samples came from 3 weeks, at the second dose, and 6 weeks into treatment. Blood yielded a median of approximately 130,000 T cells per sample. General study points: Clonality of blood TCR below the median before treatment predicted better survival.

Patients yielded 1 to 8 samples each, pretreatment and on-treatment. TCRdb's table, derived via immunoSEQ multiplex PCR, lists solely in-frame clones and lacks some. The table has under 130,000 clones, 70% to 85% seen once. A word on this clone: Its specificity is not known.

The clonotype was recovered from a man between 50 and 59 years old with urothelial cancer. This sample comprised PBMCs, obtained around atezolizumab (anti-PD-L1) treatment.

Here the CDR3 reads CASSLASGTDYEQYF. CDR3 nucleotides: TGTGCCAGCAGCTTGGCTAGCGGGACCGATTACGAGCAGTACTTC. This chain uses TRBV5-4 with TRBJ2-7; 9 bases line up with TRBD2. Germline loops: CDR1 SGHNT, CDR2 YYREEE (reference sequence). The length of the CDR3 is 15 residues. The trim removed 0 bases at V and 4 bases at J, leaving 5 bases unmatched.